A single sample gave rise to the 4 T cell receptor beta chains below, sequenced in a study of naive and memory T cell subsets. Antigens of these TCRs are unknown. Study outcomes and limitations: A few larger clonotypes appeared in naive repertoires, especially CD8, possibly memory cells re-expressing CD45RA.

The beta constant-region primer was an equimolar mix of two oligonucleotides covering TRBC1 and TRBC2. The ligated cDNA underwent four PCR rounds using SP2 and nested alpha and beta constant-region primers. MiXCR, applied by TCRdb to the UMI-ligation and nested PCR reads, yields one record per CDR3 protein. The sample has approximately 90,000 distinct CDR3 sequences; roughly 12% are singletons. Input material: naive CD4+ T cells from blood. The receptors here all came from a human donor in good health.

There are a few counts of this clonotype. The chain recombines TRBV12-3 or TRBV12-4 with TRBJ2-1; 7 nucleotides agree with TRBD2. This CDR3 is built from 16 residues. V trimming: 6 bases; J trimming: 4 bases; junction bases outside the gene matches: 12. This CDR3 is CASSDSGTTTYNEQFF. The CDR3 region has the DNA TGTGCCAGCAGCGACAGCGGGACCACCACTTACAATGAGCAGTTCTTC.

The J gene is TRBJ2-2, the V gene TRBV7-2; D unclear. Deletions cut 2 bases from V and 4 bases from J, with 8 bases between. In germline, CDR1 is SGHTA, CDR2 FQGNSA. This CDR3 comprises 14 residues. The CDR3 nucleotides read TGTGCCAGCAGCTTACGGGCCCGCACCGGGGAGCTGTTTTTT. Protein: CASSLRARTGELFF.

This clonotype was counted at least ten times. V usage is TRBV7-6 and J usage is TRBJ2-3, with D unresolved. The length of the CDR3 is 16 residues. The ends were cut back, 8 bases at V and 1 base at J, with 19 bases in the middle. Germline CDR1 reads SGHVS; CDR2 reads FNYEAQ. CDR3 sequence reads: CASANQLSSGTDTQYF. For the CDR3, the DNA is TGTGCCAGCGCGAACCAACTATCCTCCGGCACAGATACGCAGTATTTT.

The V call is TRBV14, the J call TRBJ2-7, with 8 bases aligning to TRBD2. The V gene end was trimmed by 0 bases and the J gene end by 3 bases; junction bases not matched to a gene: 13. Germline loops: CDR1 SGHDN, CDR2 FVKESK. This CDR3 is 18 amino acids long. The CDR3 DNA reads as TGTGCCAGCAGCCAAGAAGTTTGGAGCGGGAGCATTTACTACGAGCAGTACTTC. Translating it yields CASSQEVWSGSIYYEQYF.